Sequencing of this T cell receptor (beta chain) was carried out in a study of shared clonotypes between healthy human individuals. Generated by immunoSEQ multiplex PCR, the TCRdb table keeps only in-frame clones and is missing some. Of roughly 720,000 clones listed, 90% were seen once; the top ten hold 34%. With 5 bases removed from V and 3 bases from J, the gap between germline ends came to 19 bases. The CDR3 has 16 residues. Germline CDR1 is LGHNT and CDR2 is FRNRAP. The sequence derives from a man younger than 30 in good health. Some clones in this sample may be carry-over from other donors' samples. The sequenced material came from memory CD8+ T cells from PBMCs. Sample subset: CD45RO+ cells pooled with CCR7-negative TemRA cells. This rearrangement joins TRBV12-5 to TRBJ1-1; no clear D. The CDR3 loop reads CASGPPGTRTYTEAFF. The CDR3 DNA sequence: TGTGCTAGTGGTCCACCAGGAACCCGGACCTACACTGAAGCTTTCTTT.